The sequence of this T cell receptor beta chain was determined in a study of circulating and synovial CD4+ cells in juvenile arthritis. Study-level findings and limits: Circulating pathogenic-like and bulk T cells looked alike by Vbeta family usage.

Samples derive from patients with active juvenile idiopathic arthritis. The junction had 12 bases not matched to a gene; V was cut back by 0 bases and J by 5 bases. The CDR3 totals 19 residues. Germline CDR1 and CDR2: GTSNPN and SVGIG (reference sequence). To note about this clone: Its antigen is unidentified.

Sequenced by immunoSEQ multiplex PCR; TCRdb stores in-frame clones only, minus some. Among more than 30,000 clones listed, roughly 95% were seen once. Material for sequencing was CD4+ T cells from blood. This clonotype was sampled from a human donor with juvenile idiopathic arthritis. The chain combines TRBV30 with TRBJ2-1; 14 bases line up with TRBD2. In nucleotides, the CDR3 is TGTGCCTGGAGTGTGGCCCCCGGGACTAGCGGGAGATGGGACAATGAGCAGTTCTTC. Protein product: CAWSVAPGTSGRWDNEQFF.